This is a list of T cell receptor beta chains from one sample in a study of cytomegalovirus exposure and HLA in healthy donors. TCRdb's table, derived via immunoSEQ multiplex PCR, lists solely in-frame clones and lacks some. The sample includes more than 200,000 clones, about 70% of them seen just once. Source material: PBMCs. The receptors derive from a man in his forties in good health and CMV-seropositive. Both conserved end residues are part of each CDR3. Each record gives: clone size, J gene, V gene, D gene, CDR3 length, CDR3 DNA, CDR3 protein. A D gene is named only where the DNA matches it firmly. Clone size appears in some rows only: once, few, many, or a class for an expanded clone.

. TRBJ2-5 TRBV10-3 TRBD1 14 TGTGCCATCAGTGAGTCGGACAGGGCAGAGACCCAGTACTTC CAISESDRAETQYF
. TRBJ1-3 TRBV6-5 TRBD1 12 TGTGCCACGACAGGGTTTGGAAACACCATATATTTT CATTGFGNTIYF
. TRBJ1-5 TRBV15 . 14 TGTGCCACCAGCAGAGATCGAGGAGATCAGCCCCAGCATTTT CATSRDRGDQPQHF
. TRBJ2-1 TRBV10-3 TRBD1 14 TGTGCCATCAACCCCGGGACAGGGGTCCATGAGCAGTTCTTC CAINPGTGVHEQFF
few TRBJ1-1 TRBV11-2 TRBD1 15 TGTGCCAGCAGCCCCCGGACAGGGGGAGACACTGAAGCTTTCTTT CASSPRTGGDTEAFF
. TRBJ1-3 TRBV7-2 . 14 TGTGCCAGCAGCTTTCCCGGGACTGGAAACACCATATATTTT CASSFPGTGNTIYF
once TRBJ2-2 TRBV6-4 . 13 TGTGCCAGCAGCGGGATCGCCCGCGGGGAGCTGTTTTTT CASSGIARGELFF
few TRBJ1-6 TRBV12-5 TRBD1 18 TGTGCTAGTGGTTTGAGGGCAGGGGGCGCCCCCTATAATTCACCCCTCCACTTT CASGLRAGGAPYNSPLHF
once TRBJ2-7 TRBV9 . 15 TGTGCCAGCAGCGTAGCTCCAGCAAACAGCTACGAGCAGTACTTC CASSVAPANSYEQYF
. TRBJ2-1 TRBV4-2 TRBD2 16 TGTGCCAGCAGCCAGATAGCGGGTTCTTCCTACAATGAGCAGTTCTTC CASSQIAGSSYNEQFF
. TRBJ2-7 TRBV18 . 15 TGTGCCAGCTCACCTCAGACAAGGCAAAGTGGCGAGCAGTACTTC CASSPQTRQSGEQYF
. TRBJ1-6 TRBV19 TRBD1 16 TGTGCCAGTAGGTTACAGGGGAGCTCCTATAATTCACCCCTCCACTTT CASRLQGSSYNSPLHF
once TRBJ2-2 TRBV11-2 TRBD2 15 TGTGCCAGCAGCAATAGCGGGGACAACACCGGGGAGCTGTTTTTT CASSNSGDNTGELFF
. TRBJ1-4 TRBV11-1 . 13 TGTGCCAGCAGCTTTCGCGGCGGGGAAAAACTGTTTTTT CASSFRGGEKLFF
. TRBJ1-1 TRBV5-1 . 15 TGCGCCAGCAGCCCCCTTTCCCTCGGGAACACTGAAGCTTTCTTT CASSPLSLGNTEAFF
. TRBJ2-5 TRBV28 TRBD2 16 TGTGCCAGCAGTGGGGCCTTAGGACTAGCGGGTGAGACCCAGTACTTC CASSGALGLAGETQYF
few TRBJ2-3 TRBV27 TRBD2 17 TGTGCCAGCAGTCTCTTCCTGGCGGGGGGTAGCACAGATACGCAGTATTTT CASSLFLAGGSTDTQYF
. TRBJ1-2 TRBV6-5 . 14 TGTGCCAGCAGTTACCGTCAGATTGGCTATGGCTACACCTTC CASSYRQIGYGYTF
few TRBJ2-1 TRBV5-1 TRBD2 17 TGCGCCAGCAGCTTGGCCCCTACTAGCGGGACCTACAATGAGCAGTTCTTC CASSLAPTSGTYNEQFF
. TRBJ1-2 TRBV18 . 12 TGTGCCAGCCTCAGGACTAACTATGGCTACACCTTC CASLRTNYGYTF
. TRBJ1-6 TRBV7-9 TRBD1 14 TGTGCCAGCAGCCGCGGACAGGAAAATTCACCCCTCCACTTT CASSRGQENSPLHF
. TRBJ1-4 TRBV7-8 . 13 TGTGCCAGCAGCCTTGGGACATCTGAAAAACTGTTTTTT CASSLGTSEKLFF
. TRBJ1-5 TRBV27 . 16 TGTGCCAGCAGTTTAGCGGTCATTCATAGCAATCAGCCCCAGCATTTT CASSLAVIHSNQPQHF
. TRBJ2-3 TRBV5-1 TRBD2 16 TGCGCCAGCAGCTTGGCTCCGGGACTAGACACAGATACGCAGTATTTT CASSLAPGLDTDTQYF
. TRBJ1-6 TRBV10-3 . 16 TGTGCCATCAGTGAGTCCGGGAACTCCTATAATTCACCCCTCCACTTT CAISESGNSYNSPLHF
. TRBJ2-2 TRBV15 TRBD1 15 TGTGCCACCCGAGGGGGCAGGGGAGTCCCCGGGGAGCTGTTTTTT CATRGGRGVPGELFF
. TRBJ1-5 TRBV2 . 13 TGTGCCAGTGCTTTGGGAGGGAGTCAGCCCCAGCATTTT CASALGGSQPQHF
. TRBJ2-1 TRBV25-1 TRBD1 15 TGTGCCAGCAGTTTAATGGGACAGGGGGTTCATGAGCAGTTCTTC CASSLMGQGVHEQFF
. TRBJ2-7 TRBV9 TRBD1 14 TGTGCCAGCACCCCGGGACAGGGGTCCTACGAGCAATACTTC CASTPGQGSYEQYF
. TRBJ2-3 TRBV4-2 TRBD2 16 TGTGCCAGCAGCCAAAGGAAGAGCGGGGGCACAGATACGCAGTATTTT CASSQRKSGGTDTQYF
. TRBJ1-2 TRBV6-1 . 15 TGTGCCAGCAGTGATATAGGAGAGTCTAACTATGGCTACACCTTC CASSDIGESNYGYTF
. TRBJ2-3 TRBV6-1 . 13 TGTGCCAGCAGTGAGACTCCCTCCAATACGCAGTATTTT CASSETPSNTQYF
. TRBJ2-3 TRBV28 . 15 TGTGCCAGCAGTTTCTATAAGGGGGGCACAGATACGCAGTATTTT CASSFYKGGTDTQYF
. TRBJ2-5 TRBV28 . 15 TGTGCCACTTCTTCCTATACAGGGGAGGAAGAGACCCAGTACTTC CATSSYTGEEETQYF
. TRBJ2-1 TRBV5-1 TRBD2 17 TGCGCCAGCAGCTTGGCAGGGTCTAGCGGCCTGGGTTCAGAGCAGTTCTTC CASSLAGSSGLGSEQFF